Described below is a single T cell receptor beta chain sequence and its context. V lost 5 bases and J lost 4, with 9 bases in between. Germline assignment: CDR1 SGHTA and CDR2 FQGNSA. This CDR3 is built from 13 residues. In the authors' methods: From reference gene primer amplification, estimates of nucleated cell counts were derived. Some clones are missing from TCRdb's copy, which holds only in-frame ones; the method was immunoSEQ multiplex PCR. For V, J and clone size, that table is used; D and trimming come from the DNA. This table holds 130,000 or so clones, more than 75% found once. The data are from a study of blood T cell repertoires in COVID-19. Across the whole study: Some COVID-19 samples were acute and others convalescent; all came from the United States, Italy and Spain.

Patients from Seattle were sampled longitudinally, starting during active infection. Sequenced material: peripheral blood. The chain uses TRBV7-2 and TRBJ1-5; D ambiguous. The sequence came from a woman in her 70s with COVID-19, enrolled during active disease. The CDR3 protein is CASSPSGNQPQHF. Written as DNA, the CDR3 is TGTGCCAGCAGCCCCTCGGGGAATCAGCCCCAGCATTTT.